Below, 8 T cell receptor beta chains from the same sample are listed, as sequenced in a study of graft-versus-host responses after intestinal transplantation. Sequenced by immunoSEQ multiplex PCR; TCRdb stores in-frame clones only, minus some. This sample carries about 4,800 clones, about a quarter of them seen once, and the ten largest clones take over 2.5%. Specimen: alloreactive CD4+ T cells from a mixed lymphocyte reaction culture, collected before transplantation. Documented subset: CFSE-low proliferating T cells sorted from roughly 6-day pre-transplant mixed lymphocyte reaction (GvH or HvG direction). The receptor source for this set is a human patient who was an organ donor for intestinal transplantation.

By sample fraction, this clone is medium-sized. The CDR3 reads CASKRTGSDTGELFF. DNA for the CDR3: TGTGCCAGCAAAAGGACAGGGTCGGACACCGGGGAGCTGTTTTTT. The V and J genes are TRBV2 and TRBJ2-2; 8 positions match TRBD1. The CDR3 totals 15 residues. The germline gives CDR1 SNHLY, CDR2 FYNNEI. V lost 7 bases and J lost 3; bases outside the gene matches: 7.

The chain employs TRBV5-8 and TRBJ1-2; the D is unclear. Trimming removed 0 bases at V and 8 bases at J, with 14 bases between. This CDR3 has 14 amino acids. In germline, CDR1 is SGHTS, CDR2 YDEGEE. CDR3 residues: CASSLGQVREGYTF. The CDR3 nucleotides read TGTGCCAGCAGCTTGGGGCAGGTGCGGGAGGGCTACACCTTC.

V is TRBV5-1 and J is TRBJ1-4, with D maybe TRBD1 (5 bases). The length of the CDR3 is 15 residues. The V gene's germline CDR1 is SGHRS and CDR2 YFSETQ. V was clipped by 0 bases and J by 4 bases, with 10 bases between them. The CDR3, as DNA: TGCGCCAGCAGCTTGGCCAGGGCCCATAATGAAAAACTGTTTTTT. This gives the protein CASSLARAHNEKLFF.

The V and J genes are TRBV14 and TRBJ1-3; D perhaps matches TRBD1 (5 bases). Between the trimmed V and J ends, which lost 6 bases and 0 bases, there was a span of 9 bases. The germline V gene encodes CDR1 SGHDN and CDR2 FVKESK. This CDR3 comprises 14 residues. The chain's CDR3 is CASSRQLSGNTIYF. CDR3 bases: TGTGCCAGCAGTCGACAGCTCTCTGGAAACACCATATATTTT.

Only a few counts were recorded for this clone. V usage is TRBV19 and J usage is TRBJ1-5; 9 bases match TRBD1. Trimming cost V 5 bases and J 2 bases; bases outside gene matches: 13. This CDR3 has 18 residues. CDR1 and CDR2 from the germline V gene are LNHDA and SQIVND (reference sequence). The CDR3 loop is CASSSGTGGFRGNQPQHF. In DNA, the CDR3 is TGTGCCAGTAGTTCGGGCACAGGGGGCTTTCGGGGCAATCAGCCCCAGCATTTT.

By share, this clone ranks as medium-sized. The V call is TRBV5-4, the J call TRBJ2-7, with TRBD2 matching 9 bases. V lost 4 bases, J lost 6 bases, and 11 bases stayed unmatched. The germline gives CDR1 SGHNT, CDR2 YYREEE (reference sequence). The CDR3 has 15 residues. The DNA of the CDR3 is TGTGCCAGCAGCCTGTTAGCGGGAGTTATCTCCGAGCAGTACTTC. Translating it yields CASSLLAGVISEQYF.

This clone turned up a few times. J is TRBJ2-1 and V is TRBV2; 7 bases align to TRBD1. The V gene end was trimmed by 6 bases and the J gene end by 9 bases; junction bases not matched to a gene: 14. Germline V lookup: CDR1 SNHLY, CDR2 FYNNEI. The CDR3 spans 15 residues. CDR3 in DNA: TGTGCCAGCAGGAGACAGGGAGTTGCTCAGGGTGAGCAGTTCTTC. Translation: CASRRQGVAQGEQFF.

This clone is deemed medium-sized (0.01 to 0.1%). The V call is TRBV6-5, the J call TRBJ2-7, with 8 bases identical to TRBD1. V was clipped by 5 bases and J by 7 bases; unmatched bases: 4. The CDR3 is 12 residues long. Germline loops: CDR1 MNHEY, CDR2 SVGAGI. DNA of the CDR3: TGTGCCAGCAGTCGGACAGGGACTGAGCAGTACTTC. Its protein product is CASSRTGTEQYF.